This is a list of T cell receptor beta chains from one sample in a study of healthy donors' naive CD4 and CD8 T cells. Via MiXCR, TCRdb re-called the reads, giving one row per CDR3 protein. The sample comprises about 180,000 distinct CDR3 sequences, 65% to 80% of which are singletons, and less than 2.5% rests with the top ten. The sequencing input was naive CD4+ and CD8+ T cells sorted from blood, pooled from several donors. The receptors come from a pool of human donors in good health; the sample pools cells from several healthy donors. Both conserved end residues are part of each CDR3. D genes are given only for firm matches. Size is stated for part of the rows, as once, few or many counts, or as a class when the clone is expanded.

v_gene	d_gene	abundance	j_gene	CDR3nt	CDR3aa
TRBV28	NA	NA	TRBJ2-3	TGTGCCAGCAGACATCCGGGACATCAAAATACGCAGTATTTT	CASRHPGHQNTQYF
TRBV6-2/TRBV6-3	TRBD1	NA	TRBJ2-1	TGTGCCAGCAGGGGGACAGGCACCTTCAATGAGCAGTTCTTC	CASRGTGTFNEQFF
TRBV19	NA	NA	TRBJ1-3	TGTGCCTCCAAGGCCCAACTCTCTGGAAACACCATATATTTT	CASKAQLSGNTIYF
TRBV5-5	TRBD2	NA	TRBJ2-1	TGTGCCAGCAGCTCCTACCCCCCGAGCGGGAGAACCTCTGAGCAGTTCTTC	CASSSYPPSGRTSEQFF
TRBV19	NA	few	TRBJ2-7	TGTGCCAGTAGCTCCGGGATTTACTACGAGCAGTACTTC	CASSSGIYYEQYF
TRBV19	NA	NA	TRBJ1-1	TGTGCCAGTAGTACCCCAGGGGCGGTCTACACTGAAGCTTTCTTT	CASSTPGAVYTEAFF
TRBV29-1	NA	few	TRBJ2-5	TGCAGCGTTGAGACATGGGCCGGGACCCAGTACTTC	CSVETWAGTQYF
TRBV29-1	NA	NA	TRBJ1-1	TGCAGCGTTGTACGGGGTAACACTGAAGCTTTCTTT	CSVVRGNTEAFF
TRBV20-1	NA	NA	TRBJ2-1	TGCAGTTCCCGGGATCAAGCCTACAATGAGCAGTTCTTC	CSSRDQAYNEQFF
TRBV5-4	TRBD2	NA	TRBJ2-7	TGTGCCAGCAGCCAGTCAGATAGCGGGGGGAAATCCTACGAGCAGTACTTC	CASSQSDSGGKSYEQYF
TRBV29-1	NA	NA	TRBJ2-1	TGCAGCCGCACACCGACAGACAATGAGCAGTTCTTC	CSRTPTDNEQFF
TRBV24-1	NA	NA	TRBJ2-2	TGTGCCACCAGTGATTCCGGGACACCATACACCGGGGAGCTGTTTTTT	CATSDSGTPYTGELFF
TRBV12-3/TRBV12-4	NA	NA	TRBJ2-1	TGTGCCAGCAGTTTAGAGAGTGAGCAGTTCTTC	CASSLESEQFF
TRBV5-5	TRBD1	few	TRBJ1-2	TGTGCCAGCAGCTTGGGCGGGACAGGGCTCCGCTACACCTTC	CASSLGGTGLRYTF
TRBV29-1	NA	few	TRBJ1-2	TGCAGCGTTGAAGACAGTAACTATGGCTACACCTTC	CSVEDSNYGYTF
TRBV27	TRBD1	NA	TRBJ1-2	TGTGCCAGCAGTTCGAGTCAGGGGGCTGGCTACACCTTC	CASSSSQGAGYTF
TRBV30	TRBD2	NA	TRBJ2-7	TGTGCCTGGAGTCTCGGACTAGTCTACGAGCAGTACTTC	CAWSLGLVYEQYF
TRBV23-1	NA	NA	TRBJ1-6	TGCGCCAGCAGTCAACCGAACCGGACAGCAAATTCACCCCTCCACTTT	CASSQPNRTANSPLHF
TRBV29-1	TRBD2	NA	TRBJ2-7	TGCAGCGTCGGGAGGTCCTACGAGCAGTACTTC	CSVGRSYEQYF
TRBV12-3/TRBV12-4	TRBD1	NA	TRBJ1-1	TGTGCCATCATGACAGGGACTGAAGCTTTCTTT	CAIMTGTEAFF
TRBV30	NA	NA	TRBJ2-7	TGTGCCTGGAGTATGTCACAGGTCAACGAGCAGTACTTC	CAWSMSQVNEQYF
TRBV30	NA	NA	TRBJ1-5	TGTGCCTGGAGTCTCCCACCGAATCAGCCCCAGCATTTT	CAWSLPPNQPQHF
TRBV24-1	NA	NA	TRBJ2-1	TGTGCCACCAGTGCGCCGAGCGGAGGCCCCTACAATGAGCAGTTCTTC	CATSAPSGGPYNEQFF
TRBV6-2/TRBV6-3	TRBD2	NA	TRBJ2-4	TGTGCCAGCAGCGACCCGACTAGCGGGGGTAACATTCAGTACTTC	CASSDPTSGGNIQYF
TRBV5-6	NA	many	TRBJ2-7	TGTGCCAGCAGTCTTGCAGGTTCCTCCTACGAGCAGTACTTC	CASSLAGSSYEQYF
TRBV19	NA	few	TRBJ2-4	TGTGCCAGTAGTATACAGGGATTTTCGAACATTCAGTACTTC	CASSIQGFSNIQYF
TRBV29-1	NA	NA	TRBJ1-3	TGCAGCGTCCTCAGAGAGTTCTCTGGAAACACCATATATTTT	CSVLREFSGNTIYF
TRBV29-1	TRBD1	NA	TRBJ2-1	TGCAGCGTTGAGGGAGGACAGGGGGCGGGGAATGAGCAGTTCTTC	CSVEGGQGAGNEQFF
TRBV30	NA	NA	TRBJ2-7	TGTGCCTGGAGTGTAAGGGGCTCCTACGAGCAGTACTTC	CAWSVRGSYEQYF
TRBV6-2/TRBV6-3	TRBD2	NA	TRBJ2-7	TGTGCCAGCAGTTTTGAGACTAGCGGGCCCCGCCCGGTGAGTCGCGAGCAGTACTTC	CASSFETSGPRPVSREQYF
TRBV30	TRBD1	few	TRBJ2-1	TGTGCCTGGAGCACAGGGGAACGAGAGCAGTTCTTC	CAWSTGEREQFF
TRBV27	TRBD1	NA	TRBJ2-7	TGTGCCAGCAGTTTAGCGGGACAGGGTTTACGTGAGCAGTACTTC	CASSLAGQGLREQYF
TRBV29-1	NA	NA	TRBJ1-1	TGCAGCGTCATGAACAGTTTGAACACTGAAGCTTTCTTT	CSVMNSLNTEAFF
TRBV28	NA	NA	TRBJ2-1	TGTGCCAGCCATAATCCCCTCTTCAATGAGCAGTTCTTC	CASHNPLFNEQFF
TRBV11-2	NA	NA	TRBJ2-5	TGTGCCAGCAGCTTAGACGGAGGGGCGACCCAGTACTTC	CASSLDGGATQYF
TRBV6-5	NA	NA	TRBJ1-3	TGTGCCAGCAGGAGAGGGGTTCACTCTGGAAACACCATATATTTT	CASRRGVHSGNTIYF
TRBV7-8	TRBD1	NA	TRBJ2-1	TGTGCCAGCAGCTTACCTGATTCAGGGGGATACAATGAGCAGTTCTTC	CASSLPDSGGYNEQFF
TRBV5-1	NA	NA	TRBJ2-7	TGCGCCAGCAGCTCAGCGGACTTGGAGGTGCAGTACTTC	CASSSADLEVQYF
TRBV6-1	TRBD1	NA	TRBJ2-7	TGTGCCAGCAGCCCAGGGGGTCCCACCGAGCAGTACTTC	CASSPGGPTEQYF
TRBV7-6	NA	NA	TRBJ2-1	TGTGCCAGCAGCTTAATTATCGGGACTGGAGACAATGAGCAGTTCTTC	CASSLIIGTGDNEQFF
TRBV10-3	TRBD1	NA	TRBJ1-2	TGTGCCATCAGTGATGGGACAGGGGGCTATGGCTACACCTTC	CAISDGTGGYGYTF
TRBV4-2	TRBD2	NA	TRBJ2-1	TGTGCCAGCAGCCAAGATTCGACTAGCGGGTGGAGTGAGCAGTTCTTC	CASSQDSTSGWSEQFF
TRBV21-1	NA	NA	TRBJ2-1	TGTGCCAGCAGCAAAGATTCCAAGCGGGGGATCTACAATGAGCAGTTCTTC	CASSKDSKRGIYNEQFF
TRBV6-2/TRBV6-3	NA	NA	TRBJ2-5	TGTGCCAGCAGTTACTCGACTAGGCAAGAGACCCAGTACTTC	CASSYSTRQETQYF
TRBV6-6	NA	NA	TRBJ1-5	TGTGCCAGCAGTTACTCTGGAGGGGAGGGTCAGCCCCAGCATTTT	CASSYSGGEGQPQHF
TRBV27	TRBD2	NA	TRBJ2-1	TGTGCCAGCAGTTTACCGTTAGCGGGGTTCGATGAGCAGTTCTTC	CASSLPLAGFDEQFF
TRBV29-1	TRBD2	NA	TRBJ2-1	TGCAGCGTTGCACTAGCGGGCGAGCAGTTCTTC	CSVALAGEQFF
TRBV30	NA	NA	TRBJ1-1	TGCGCCTGGAGTGTCGGAGGAACGTACACTGAAGCTTTCTTT	CAWSVGGTYTEAFF
TRBV4-3	NA	NA	TRBJ2-3	TGCGCCAGCAGCCAAGACCAGGGGAGGGGCACAGATACGCAGTATTTT	CASSQDQGRGTDTQYF
TRBV29-1	NA	NA	TRBJ2-7	TGCAGCGTTGAGGATTATGGGGGAACCGCCTACGAGCAGTACTTC	CSVEDYGGTAYEQYF
TRBV6-5	NA	few	TRBJ2-1	TGTGCCAGCATGGCCTCCCCCGGTAGGAATGAGCAGTTCTTC	CASMASPGRNEQFF
TRBV29-1	NA	NA	TRBJ1-1	TGCAGCGTTAGGGGACAATGGGCGAACACTGAAGCTTTCTTT	CSVRGQWANTEAFF
TRBV27	NA	NA	TRBJ2-1	TGTGCCAGCAGTCCCCTAGCGAGCTCCTACAATGAGCAGTTCTTC	CASSPLASSYNEQFF
TRBV19	NA	few	TRBJ2-5	TGTGCCAGTACCTCAGCGGAAGAGACCCAGTACTTC	CASTSAEETQYF
TRBV29-1	NA	NA	TRBJ2-3	TGCAGCGTTGATCTTAGCGCAGCCACAGATACGCAGTATTTT	CSVDLSAATDTQYF
TRBV29-1	NA	NA	TRBJ2-7	TGCAGCGTTGATCCCGGCAGCTCCTACGAGCAGTACTTC	CSVDPGSSYEQYF
TRBV7-9	NA	NA	TRBJ2-3	TGTGCCAGCAGCTCCCCTGGGGGGAGCACAGATACGCAGTATTTT	CASSSPGGSTDTQYF
TRBV6-5	TRBD1	NA	TRBJ2-3	TGTGCCAGCAGCATCGGACAGGGTGATACGCAGTATTTT	CASSIGQGDTQYF